This TCR beta chain derives from a study of naive and memory T cell subsets. The library had UMIs added by 3' ligation of an oligonucleotide to TCR cDNA. RNA was extracted from around 2.7 ml of whole blood of healthy adults. This clonotype was found a few times. Amplification of ligated cDNA took four PCR rounds with SP2 and nested alpha and beta constant primers. Blood and skin TCR RNA was reverse transcribed with alpha and beta constant primers. One entry per CDR3 protein results from TCRdb running MiXCR on the 5' RACE reads. This sample yields more than 45,000 distinct CDR3 sequences, of which approximately 4.8% are seen a single time; around 0.84% belongs to the top ten. Germline lookup yields CDR1 SQVTM and CDR2 ANQGSEA. The CDR3 has 14 amino acids. Trimming cost V 6 bases and J 9 bases, with 21 bases left between them.

This clonotype was obtained from a female donor in good health. V and J are TRBV29-1 and TRBJ2-1; D might be TRBD1 or TRBD2, each matching 5 bases. CDR3 in amino acids: CSVQLVAGAGEQFF. The DNA of the CDR3 is TGCAGCGTCCAACTAGTCGCCGGGGCGGGTGAGCAGTTCTTC.